This T cell receptor beta chain is drawn from a study of cytomegalovirus exposure and HLA in healthy donors. Study outcomes and limitations: Excluded were some V segments that proved indistinguishable, including TRBV6-2 and TRBV6-3.

It was with 60 Vbeta and 13 Jbeta primers that the PCR ran. Authors' data handling: Among the unique TCR beta chains that a later analysis counted, 80 million to 100 million in all, about 10 million were shared. The table came from immunoSEQ multiplex PCR; TCRdb's copy has only in-frame clones and leaves some out. V and J calls and clone size are as listed in that table; D and trimming were resolved from the DNA. Of 150,000 to 190,000 clones in the sample, 82% were seen once. Turning to this clone: What it recognizes is unknown.

This CDR3 region has 15 residues. Per germline, CDR1 SGHTA and CDR2 FQGNSA. The J segment lost 3 bases and the V segment lost 5 bases, leaving 6 bases of the junction unmatched. V is TRBV7-2 and J is TRBJ2-1; 8 nucleotides line up with TRBD1. Sequenced material: PBMCs. The receptor was derived from a woman aged 45-65 years in good health and CMV-seropositive. The CDR3 sequence: CASSERQGNYNEQFF. The CDR3 nucleotides read TGTGCCAGCAGCGAACGACAGGGGAACTACAATGAGCAGTTCTTC.